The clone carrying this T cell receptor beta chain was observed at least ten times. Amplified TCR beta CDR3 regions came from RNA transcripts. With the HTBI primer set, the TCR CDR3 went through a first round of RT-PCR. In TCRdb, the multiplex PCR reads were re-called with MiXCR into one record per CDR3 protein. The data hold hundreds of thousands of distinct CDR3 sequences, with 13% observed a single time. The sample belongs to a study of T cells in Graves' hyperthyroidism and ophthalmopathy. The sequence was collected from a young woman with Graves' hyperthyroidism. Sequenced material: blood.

The CDR3, as DNA: TGCAGTGCCCTGGGGCTAGCGGTAACTAGCACAGATACGCAGTATTTT. Protein sequence: CSALGLAVTSTDTQYF. The chain carries TRBV20-1 and TRBJ2-3; 7 bases match TRBD2. CDR1 DFQATT and CDR2 SNEGSKA come from the germline V gene (reference sequence). V dropped 6 bases and J dropped 0; count of bases not matched to a gene: 12. This CDR3 spans 16 amino acids.